Many counts were recorded for the clone carrying this TCR beta chain. Blood PBMC samples: pre-vaccination, two weeks post third vaccination, and at tumor progression. The assay was immunoSEQ multiplex PCR, and TCRdb's table has in-frame clones only and misses some. Altogether fewer than 75,000 clones are present, 81% being singletons, with the ten largest covering around 8%. These data originate in a study of glioma-infiltrating T cells after dendritic cell vaccination. The receptor comes from a human donor with glioblastoma. This specimen consisted of blood, obtained before dendritic cell vaccination.

DNA for the CDR3: TGTGCCAGCAGTCACCAGGGGGGCAATCAGCCCCAGCATTTT. Translating gives CASSHQGGNQPQHF. The rearrangement links TRBV27 to TRBJ1-5; 7 nucleotides align to TRBD1. This CDR3 has 14 amino acids. CDR1 and CDR2 from the germline V gene are MNHEY and SMNVEV (reference sequence). V lost 5 bases and J lost 2; bases outside the gene matches: 3.